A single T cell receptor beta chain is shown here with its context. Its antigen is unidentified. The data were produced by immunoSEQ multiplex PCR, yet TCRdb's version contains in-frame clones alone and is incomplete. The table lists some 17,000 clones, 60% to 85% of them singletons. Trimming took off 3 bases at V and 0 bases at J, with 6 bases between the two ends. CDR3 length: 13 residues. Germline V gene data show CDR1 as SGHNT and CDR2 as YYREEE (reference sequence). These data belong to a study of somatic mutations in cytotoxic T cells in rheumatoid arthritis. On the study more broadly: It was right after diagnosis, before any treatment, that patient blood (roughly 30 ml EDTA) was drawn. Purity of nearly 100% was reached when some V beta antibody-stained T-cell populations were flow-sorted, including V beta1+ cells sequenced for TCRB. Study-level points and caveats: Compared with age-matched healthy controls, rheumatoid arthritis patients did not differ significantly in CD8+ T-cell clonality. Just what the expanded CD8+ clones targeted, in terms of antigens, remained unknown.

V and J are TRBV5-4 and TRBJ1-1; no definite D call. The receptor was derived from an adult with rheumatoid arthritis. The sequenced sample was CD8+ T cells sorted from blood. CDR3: CASSSQVNTEAFF. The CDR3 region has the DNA TGTGCCAGCAGCTCCCAGGTGAACACTGAAGCTTTCTTT.